These 13 T cell receptor beta chains share one sample of origin, sequenced in a study of T cell responses to AZD1222 COVID-19 vaccine (dated by TCRdb to 2020 to 2023). Receptor libraries were prepared by the immunoSEQ multiplex PCR assay. TCRdb's version of the immuneACCESS table is confined to in-frame rearrangements and falls short of the full clone set. An unresolved V gene accounts for under half of the shortfall where checked; the remainder is of unknown origin. Present in this sample are over 120,000 clones, 92% of which were seen just once. The top ten hold approximately 5.4% of the sample. The time point label, read with the paper, signifies: baseline before first vaccination. Sequenced here: peripheral blood, sampled on day 0 of AZD1222 vaccination. These receptor sequences come from an adult in good health.

The chain combines TRBV5-1 with TRBJ1-3, with no clear D. This CDR3 region has 15 residues. Germline V gene sequence: CDR1 SGHRS, CDR2 YFSETQ. V lost 0 bases to trimming and J lost 2 bases, with 9 bases between them. CDR3 nucleotides: TGCGCCAGCAGCTTGGACCTTAAACCTGGAAACACCATATATTTT. Amino acid sequence: CASSLDLKPGNTIYF.

The chain combines TRBV18 with TRBJ2-7; D may be TRBD2 (6 bases). Trimming removed 3 bases at V and 5 bases at J, with 8 bases between. Germline assignment: CDR1 KGHSH and CDR2 LQKENI. The CDR3 contains 12 residues. This chain's CDR3 is CASSPRRDEQYF. CDR3 DNA sequence: TGTGCCAGCTCACCCCGGAGGGACGAGCAGTACTTC.

A single count supports this clone. The rearrangement joins TRBV6-6 to TRBJ2-3; 10 nucleotides line up with TRBD1. CDR1 and CDR2 (germline): MNHNY, SVGAGI (reference sequence). V lost 5 bases and J lost 0; bases outside the gene matches: 8. This CDR3 region has 17 residues. The CDR3 DNA reads TGTGCCAGCAGTCCCCGACAGGGGGCTGGGAGCACAGATACGCAGTATTTT. It yields the protein CASSPRQGAGSTDTQYF.

The chain couples TRBV20-1 to TRBJ1-2, with 8 nucleotides matching TRBD1. V shed 3 bases and J 4 bases; nucleotides not matched to a gene: 7. Looked up from germline, CDR1 is DFQATT and CDR2 is SNEGSKA (reference sequence). The CDR3 length is 14 residues. CDR3 protein: CSASATGGSYGYTF. DNA for the CDR3: TGCAGTGCTAGTGCTACAGGGGGATCCTATGGCTACACCTTC.

The V call is TRBV28, the J call TRBJ2-7; D call uncertain. Deletions cut 10 bases from V and 6 bases from J, with 19 bases between. This CDR3 has 13 residues. Germline V gene sequence: CDR1 MDHEN, CDR2 SYDVKM. This CDR3 is CATRRPPSVEQYF. The CDR3 bases are TGTGCCACCAGACGCCCCCCATCCGTCGAGCAGTACTTC.

In DNA form, the CDR3 reads TGTGCCAGCAGCTTGCCAGGACTTGTCTACGAGCAGTACTTC. This gives the protein CASSLPGLVYEQYF. V usage is TRBV11-3 and J usage is TRBJ2-7; tentatively, D is TRBD2 (5 bases). The germline V and J ends were trimmed by 3 bases and 3 bases, with 12 bases remaining between them. The CDR3 has 14 amino acids. Germline lookup yields CDR1 SGHNT and CDR2 YENEEA.

CDR3 loop: CASSLRWDRGSEKLFF. CDR3 bases: TGTGCCAGCAGCTTACGCTGGGACAGGGGCTCTGAAAAACTGTTTTTT. This chain joins TRBV13 and TRBJ1-4, with 10 bases matching TRBD1. Trimming removed 2 bases from V and 7 bases from J; junction bases left unmatched: 7. Germline V gene data show CDR1 as PRHDT and CDR2 as FYEKMQ (reference sequence). The CDR3 extends over 16 amino acids.

The CDR3 region is CASSLQGTGNTIYF. The CDR3 nucleotides are TGTGCCAGCAGCCTACAGGGGACTGGAAACACCATATATTTT. The V and J genes are TRBV5-4 and TRBJ1-3; 7 bases agree with TRBD1. The CDR3 consists of 14 residues. With 4 bases clipped from V and 2 bases from J, the junction kept 3 bases outside the gene matches. Looked up from germline, CDR1 is SGHNT and CDR2 is YYREEE (reference sequence).

CDR3 amino acids: CASSGQNYGYTF. CDR3 nucleotide sequence: TGTGCCAGCAGTGGGCAGAACTATGGCTACACCTTC. The chain combines TRBV2 with TRBJ1-2; D unclear. The germline gives CDR1 SNHLY, CDR2 FYNNEI. V was shortened by 4 bases and J by 2 bases, with 5 bases between the two germline ends. The CDR3 has 12 amino acids.

The chain has TRBV11-2 and TRBJ1-4, with TRBD1 as a possible D gene (6 bases). The CDR3 length is 15 residues. Trimming took 1 base from V and 5 from J, leaving 11 bases between them. Germline lookup yields CDR1 SGHAT and CDR2 FQNNGV. The CDR3 DNA follows: TGTGCCAGCAGCTTAGCGGACAGACCGAATGAAAAACTGTTTTTT. Protein product: CASSLADRPNEKLFF.

The chain uses TRBV7-9 and TRBJ1-1, with 9 bases identical to TRBD1. The germline V gene has CDR1 SEHNR and CDR2 FQNEAQ (reference sequence). V shed 3 bases, J shed 9 bases, and the junction held 11 bases outside the gene matches. The CDR3 has 15 amino acids. CDR3 sequence: CASSFDRGTGGKAFF. The CDR3 DNA sequence: TGTGCCAGCAGCTTCGATCGTGGCACAGGGGGCAAAGCTTTCTTT.

The table lists this clone with a count of one. V is TRBV5-5 and J is TRBJ2-7, with D tentatively TRBD2 (6 bases). CDR3 length equals 16 residues. The V end lost 4 bases, the J end lost 2 bases, and 19 bases lay between the germline ends. Germline V gene sequence: CDR1 SGHKS, CDR2 YYEKEE (reference sequence). CDR3 amino acids: CASSPRGRENAYEQYF. CDR3 coding DNA: TGTGCCAGCAGCCCACGGGGTCGGGAGAACGCCTACGAGCAGTACTTC.

V usage is TRBV6-5 and J usage is TRBJ2-1, with D maybe TRBD1 (5 bases). This CDR3 spans 15 amino acids. Looked up from germline, CDR1 is MNHEY and CDR2 is SVGAGI. Trimming pared 4 bases from V and 5 bases from J, leaving 15 bases between. As DNA, the CDR3 is TGTGCCAGCAGTTCCCCCCACAGGAGCGACAATGAGCAGTTCTTC. Translating gives CASSSPHRSDNEQFF.